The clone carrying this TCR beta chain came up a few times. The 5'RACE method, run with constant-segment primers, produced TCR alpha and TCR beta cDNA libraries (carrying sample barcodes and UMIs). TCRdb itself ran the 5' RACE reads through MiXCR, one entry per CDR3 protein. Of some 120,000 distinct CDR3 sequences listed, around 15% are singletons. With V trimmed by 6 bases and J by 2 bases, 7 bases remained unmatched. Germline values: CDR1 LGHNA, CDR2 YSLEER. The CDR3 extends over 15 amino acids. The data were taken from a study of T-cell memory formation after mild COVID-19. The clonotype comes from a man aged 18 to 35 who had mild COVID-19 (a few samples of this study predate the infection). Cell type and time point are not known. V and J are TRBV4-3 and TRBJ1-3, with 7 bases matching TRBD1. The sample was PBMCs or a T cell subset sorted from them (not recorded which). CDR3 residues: CASRVDREPGNTIYF. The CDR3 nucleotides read TGCGCCAGCAGGGTAGACAGGGAACCTGGAAACACCATATATTTT.